This TCR beta chain was captured in a study of T cells in Graves' hyperthyroidism and ophthalmopathy. Study-level points and caveats: A model built on 13 V-J features separated ophthalmopathy from stable hyperthyroidism. Progression to ophthalmopathy was predicted a median of roughly 6.8 months early.

Patients aged 18 to 65 had newly diagnosed hyperthyroidism of under 2 months' duration. Investigators excluded patients with uncontrolled infection, other autoimmune disease, pregnancy or lactation. Amplification targeted TCR beta CDR3 regions from RNA transcripts. When the TCR CDR3 underwent first-round RT-PCR, the HTBI primer set was used. One entry per CDR3 protein results from TCRdb running MiXCR on the multiplex PCR reads. Among hundreds of thousands of distinct CDR3 sequences listed, 35% were seen once. The CDR3 length is 15 residues. V lost 6 bases and J lost 4; bases outside the gene matches: 10. This clonotype has just a few counts. Its antigen is unknown.

The chain has TRBV12-3 or TRBV12-4 and TRBJ2-5; 8 bases fit TRBD1. This TCR was sampled from a woman aged 40 to 49 with Graves' hyperthyroidism. The sequenced sample was blood. The CDR3 DNA reads TGTGCCAGCAGACCCCCGGGACAGGTGTCAGAGACCCAGTACTTC. Translation: CASRPPGQVSETQYF.